This T cell receptor beta chain was sequenced during a study of blood T cell repertoires in COVID-19. Overall study: Samples taken during acute and convalescent COVID-19 were collected in the United States, Italy and Spain. PBMCs, B-cell-depleted T cells, or T cells were the source of the cDNA or gDNA that made up the material.

Profiled with immunoSEQ multiplex PCR; TCRdb holds only in-frame clones, not every one. The top ten clones hold about 4.5% of a sample with 300,000 to 350,000 clones, around 89% of them seen once. J gave up 6 bases and V 3 bases, and 8 bases lay outside the gene matches. Per the germline V gene, CDR1 is KGHDR and CDR2 is SFDVKD. The CDR3 consists of 17 residues. Participants came from 20 to 25 US areas, aged about 18 to 95 years. Cohort allocation depended upon clinical history that participants reported. The chain is built from TRBV24-1 and TRBJ2-3, with 13 bases aligning to TRBD2. The sequenced sample was PBMCs or T cells enriched from blood (not recorded which). The sequence came from a woman younger than 30 with acute COVID-19. For the CDR3, the DNA is TGTGCCACCAGTGATCCGGGGACTAGCGGGATATCGGATACGCAGTATTTT. This codes for CATSDPGTSGISDTQYF.